A selection of T cell receptor beta chains follows, all from one sample in a study of cytotoxic CD8 clonotypes in ibrutinib-treated CLL. Method: immunoSEQ multiplex PCR; TCRdb's copy keeps in-frame clones and lacks some. The sample carries 250,000 to 350,000 clones, approximately 76% recorded once. The specimen was PBMCs, collected at disease progression, from a patient treated with ibrutinib. The receptors here all came from a human donor with chronic lymphocytic leukemia. Both conserved end residues are part of each CDR3. Each record gives: clone size, J gene, D gene, V gene, CDR3 protein, CDR3 DNA. A D gene is named only where the DNA matches it firmly. Only some rows state a clone size, as once, few, many or a class for expanded clones.

>once|TRBJ1-4|TRBD1|TRBV5-1
CASSQNRGLTTNEKLFF
TGCGCCAGCAGTCAAAACAGGGGCCTCACAACTAATGAAAAACTGTTTTTT
>NA|TRBJ2-7|TRBD2|TRBV7-6
CASSPTSGRRYEQYF
TGTGCCAGCAGCCCGACTAGCGGGAGGAGGTACGAGCAGTACTTC
>NA|TRBJ2-1|TRBD2|TRBV10-3
CAIMSTSGGNEQFF
TGTGCCATCATGAGCACTAGCGGGGGCAATGAGCAGTTCTTC
>NA|TRBJ2-7|TRBD2|TRBV7-2
CASSRLAGPSEQYF
TGTGCCAGCAGCCGACTAGCAGGTCCCTCCGAGCAGTACTTC
>few|TRBJ2-7|TRBD2|TRBV10-3
CAIRPGLAGPYEQYF
TGTGCCATCAGACCGGGACTAGCGGGGCCCTACGAGCAGTACTTC
>NA|TRBJ2-3|NA|TRBV7-7
CASSLGGPTDTQYF
TGTGCCAGCAGCTTGGGGGGCCCGACAGATACGCAGTATTTT
>NA|TRBJ2-2|TRBD2|TRBV11-3
CASSDRQRTSGSRITGELFF
TGTGCCAGCAGCGACCGCCAGAGGACTAGCGGGAGTCGTATCACCGGGGAGCTGTTTTTT
>NA|TRBJ2-7|NA|TRBV25-1
CASGTPTYEQYF
TGTGCCAGCGGGACACCTACCTACGAGCAGTACTTC
>NA|TRBJ2-5|TRBD2|TRBV19
CASSKERGVKTQYF
TGTGCCAGTAGTAAAGAGCGGGGGGTAAAGACCCAGTACTTC
>NA|TRBJ2-1|NA|TRBV7-9
CASINRQAGANNEQFF
TGTGCCAGCATCAATAGGCAGGCGGGCGCAAACAATGAGCAGTTCTTC
>NA|TRBJ2-3|NA|TRBV5-1
CASSAPDETITDTQYF
TGCGCCAGCAGCGCCCCAGACGAGACAATCACAGATACGCAGTATTTT
>NA|TRBJ2-6|NA|TRBV10-3
CAIPAVGRDFFEANVLTF
TGTGCCATCCCGGCGGTAGGCAGGGACTTCTTCGAGGCCAACGTCCTGACTTTC
>NA|TRBJ2-7|NA|TRBV10-3
CAIGRTPSYEQYF
TGTGCCATCGGTCGGACGCCGTCCTACGAGCAGTACTTC
>NA|TRBJ2-1|TRBD1|TRBV12-5
CASGLNLVPRDRPYNEQFF
TGTGCTAGTGGTTTGAACCTCGTACCCCGGGACAGGCCATACAATGAGCAGTTCTTC
>NA|TRBJ1-3|NA|TRBV2
CASSITGGPGNTIYF
TGTGCCAGCAGTATCACAGGAGGCCCTGGAAACACCATATATTTT
>NA|TRBJ2-5|NA|TRBV13
CASSGGTEETQYF
TGTGCCAGCAGCGGAGGGACAGAAGAGACCCAGTACTTC
>NA|TRBJ2-7|TRBD1|TRBV7-8
CASSLGVEGAQYF
TGTGCCAGCAGCTTAGGCGTTGAGGGGGCTCAGTACTTC
>few|TRBJ2-2|NA|TRBV18
CASSPLAGGTGELFF
TGTGCCAGCTCACCACTTGCAGGGGGGACCGGGGAGCTGTTTTTT
>NA|TRBJ2-5|NA|TRBV28
CASSFGRETQYF
TGTGCCAGCAGTTTCGGTAGAGAGACCCAGTACTTC
>NA|TRBJ2-5|NA|TRBV6-6
CASSYSNLAETQYF
TGTGCCAGCAGTTACTCGAATTTGGCGGAGACCCAGTACTTC
>once|TRBJ1-6|NA|TRBV6-1
CAGRQNSYNSPLHF
TGTGCCGGGAGACAGAACTCCTATAATTCACCCCTCCACTTT
>NA|TRBJ1-5|NA|TRBV4-1
CASSQVRTISQPQHF
TGCGCCAGCAGCCAAGTCCGGACAATTAGTCAGCCCCAGCATTTT
>NA|TRBJ2-2|TRBD2|TRBV27
CASSLSIWGLAGDTGELFF
TGTGCCAGCAGTTTATCGATATGGGGACTAGCGGGAGATACCGGGGAGCTGTTTTTT
>NA|TRBJ2-5|NA|TRBV15
CATSREGLRTWGQETQYF
TGTGCCACCAGCAGAGAAGGCCTAAGGACCTGGGGCCAAGAGACCCAGTACTTC
>NA|TRBJ1-1|TRBD1|TRBV6-1
CASSARGGAMNTEAFF
TGTGCCAGCAGTGCCAGGGGGGGGGCAATGAACACTGAAGCTTTCTTT
>few|TRBJ2-1|TRBD2|TRBV6-5
CASSRLAGRGNEQFF
TGTGCCAGCAGCAGACTAGCGGGTCGGGGAAATGAGCAGTTCTTC
>NA|TRBJ2-2|NA|TRBV7-3
CASSLTNVNTGELFF
TGTGCCAGCAGCTTAACTAATGTGAACACCGGGGAGCTGTTTTTT
>NA|TRBJ1-4|NA|TRBV6-5
CASSLTDFNEKLFF
TGTGCCAGCAGTTTGACAGACTTTAATGAAAAACTGTTTTTT
>NA|TRBJ2-5|TRBD2|TRBV4-1
CASSQGLAGETQYF
TGCGCCAGCAGCCAAGGCCTAGCGGGAGAGACCCAGTACTTC
>NA|TRBJ2-5|NA|TRBV21-1
CASSNGKIHQETQYF
TGTGCCAGCAGCAACGGCAAAATACACCAAGAGACCCAGTACTTC
>once|TRBJ2-3|TRBD2|TRBV7-2
CASSPGLAGSTDTQYF
TGTGCCAGCAGCCCAGGACTAGCGGGTAGCACAGATACGCAGTATTTT
>NA|TRBJ2-3|TRBD1|TRBV5-1
CASSRRQTGGIFGTDTQYF
TGCGCCAGCAGCCGACGACAGACAGGGGGGATATTCGGCACAGATACGCAGTATTTT
>NA|TRBJ2-5|TRBD1|TRBV6-1
CASSVHTGVETQYF
TGTGCCAGCAGTGTCCATACAGGGGTAGAGACCCAGTACTTC
>NA|TRBJ1-2|NA|TRBV5-6
CASSSMTRSNYGYTF
TGTGCCAGCAGCTCGATGACCCGATCCAACTATGGCTACACCTTC
>NA|TRBJ2-1|TRBD2|TRBV4-1
CASRGTRYNEQFF
TGCGCCAGCAGAGGGACTAGATACAATGAGCAGTTCTTC
>NA|TRBJ2-2|TRBD1|TRBV7-9
CASSYYRDRGLRELFF
TGTGCCAGCAGCTATTACCGGGACAGGGGACTCCGGGAGCTGTTTTTT
>few|TRBJ2-5|TRBD1|TRBV28
CASRSGQYQETQYF
TGTGCCAGCAGGTCGGGACAGTACCAAGAGACCCAGTACTTC
>NA|TRBJ2-1|NA|TRBV19
CASPKWVNEQFF
TGTGCCAGTCCCAAGTGGGTTAATGAGCAGTTCTTC
>NA|TRBJ2-1|NA|TRBV4-3
CASSPLLGVRYNEQFF
TGCGCCAGCAGCCCATTGTTGGGGGTCCGGTACAATGAGCAGTTCTTC
>NA|TRBJ2-5|NA|TRBV11-3
CASSRTPQETQYF
TGTGCCAGCAGCCGGACGCCCCAAGAGACCCAGTACTTC
>NA|TRBJ2-7|TRBD1|TRBV11-2
CASSRLRQGVLYEQYF
TGTGCCAGCAGCCGTCTGCGACAGGGCGTTCTGTACGAGCAGTACTTC
>NA|TRBJ2-1|NA|TRBV4-3
CASSQETHHPYNEQFF
TGCGCCAGCAGCCAAGAAACGCACCACCCGTACAATGAGCAGTTCTTC
>NA|TRBJ2-5|NA|TRBV5-6
CASSLSWGPRETQYF
TGTGCCAGCAGCTTGAGTTGGGGGCCCCGGGAGACCCAGTACTTC
>NA|TRBJ1-5|NA|TRBV4-3
CASSQARYQPQHF
TGCGCCAGCAGCCAAGCCCGATATCAGCCCCAGCATTTT
>NA|TRBJ1-5|NA|TRBV27
CASSFGGVNQPQHF
TGTGCCAGCAGTTTTGGAGGGGTCAATCAGCCCCAGCATTTT
>NA|TRBJ2-5|NA|TRBV4-1
CASSQANFETQYF
TGCGCCAGCAGCCAAGCCAATTTCGAGACCCAGTACTTC
>NA|TRBJ1-1|TRBD1|TRBV10-1
CASSLDRMNTEAFF
TGCGCCAGCAGTTTGGACAGGATGAACACTGAAGCTTTCTTT